This T cell receptor (beta chain) was sequenced during a study of T cell responses to AZD1222 COVID-19 vaccine. Libraries were prepared by immunoSEQ multiplex PCR; TCRdb keeps only in-frame clonotypes and omits some of them. The sample includes about 70,000 clones, roughly 89% of them seen just once. Study-wide results and limits: No repertoire was sampled before or during the peak T cell response, only after it. Of spike-specific TCRs, nearly half reportedly target regions left unmutated in variants.

Germline loops: CDR1 LGHDT, CDR2 YNNKEL (reference sequence). This CDR3 comprises 15 residues. The germline V and J ends were trimmed by 2 bases and 7 bases, with 14 bases remaining between them. Concerning this clone itself: Its target is not known.

This clonotype originated in an adult in good health. The material was peripheral blood, obtained on day 0 of AZD1222 vaccination. The chain couples TRBV3-1 (or the pseudogene TRBV3-2) to TRBJ2-2; perhaps D is TRBD1 or TRBD2 (6 bases each). The CDR3 coding sequence is TGTGCCAGCAGCCAAAAGGGGGGCCTGGGCGGGGAGCTGTTTTTT. Its protein is CASSQKGGLGGELFF.